This entry lists 13 T cell receptor beta chains sequenced from one sample in a study of T cell repertoires in cytomegalovirus infection (dated by TCRdb to the late 2010s). TCRdb lists the instrument as Illumina HiSeq 1500. Using fastp trimming at Q25 and MiXCR clonotype assembly, TCRdb reanalyzed the public sequencing data and kept in-frame beta chains. Every entry covers one CDR3 protein and lists the most common genes and DNA from its rows. For this sample there are around 350,000 distinct CDR3 sequences; around a sixth appear just once. 8.7% of the sample lies in the top ten. Sequencing was carried out using PBMCs. Receptors were obtained from a human donor in good health (CMV status not recorded). Some clones in this sample may be carry-over from other donors' samples.

This chain links TRBV9 with TRBJ2-3; a weak D match, TRBD2 (5 bases). This CDR3 is 14 amino acids long. V was cut by 2 bases and J by 4 bases, with 11 bases left in between. The germline V gene encodes CDR1 SGDLS and CDR2 YYNGEE. In DNA, the CDR3 is TGTGCCAGCAGCGTTATGGACTTGTCAGATACGCAGTATTTT. Its translation: CASSVMDLSDTQYF.

This clonotype has a count of ten or more. The chain joins TRBV6-1 to TRBJ1-1; D is ambiguous. CDR1 and CDR2 from the germline V gene are MNHNS and SASEGT. The CDR3 has 18 residues. V dropped 0 bases and J dropped 0 bases, with 17 bases sitting between them. This CDR3 is CASSEALRTYVMNTEAFF. In DNA form, the CDR3 reads TGTGCCAGCAGTGAAGCTTTGAGGACCTACGTTATGAACACTGAAGCTTTCTTT.

The V gene is TRBV28, the J gene TRBJ1-4; D gene unclear. V was shortened by 3 bases and J by 8 bases, with 10 bases between the two germline ends. The V gene's germline CDR1 is MDHEN and CDR2 SYDVKM. The CDR3 length is 13 residues. The CDR3 coding sequence is TGTGCCAGCAGTTTTCGGGGTCCGGAAAAACTGTTTTTT. This encodes CASSFRGPEKLFF.

The rearrangement uses TRBV19 and TRBJ1-1; maybe TRBD1 (5 bases). The CDR3 has 13 amino acids. The V end lost 6 bases, the J end lost 8 bases, and 16 bases lay between the germline ends. Germline CDR1 and CDR2: LNHDA and SQIVND (reference sequence). CDR3 region: CASSNMGQGEAFF. CDR3 DNA: TGTGCCAGTAGCAATATGGGCCAGGGAGAAGCTTTCTTT.

This clonotype was observed a few times. This chain links TRBV7-8 with TRBJ2-1, with 8 bases that match TRBD2. The trim removed 4 bases at V and 4 bases at J, leaving 6 bases unmatched. Germline-derived CDR1 and CDR2 are SGHVS and FQNEAQ. CDR3 length equals 15 residues. The CDR3 coding sequence is TGTGCCAGCAGCTCGTACGGGAGGGATTACAATGAGCAGTTCTTC. This translates into CASSSYGRDYNEQFF.

The rearrangement joins TRBV7-6 to TRBJ2-3; unclear D gene. CDR1 and CDR2 (germline): SGHVS, FNYEAQ. Trimming pared 2 bases from V and 2 bases from J, leaving 11 bases between. The CDR3 is 15 residues long. The CDR3 coding sequence is TGTGCCAGCAGCTTATACGGGCCAGTCACAGATACGCAGTATTTT. Its translation: CASSLYGPVTDTQYF. The full variable domain, its missing parts supplied by reference TRBV7-6 and TRBJ2-3, is GAGVSQSPRYKVTKRGQDVALRCDPISGHVSLYWYRQALGQGPEFLTYFNYEAQQDKSGLPNDRFSAERPEGSISTLTIQRTEQRDSAMYRCASSLYGPVTDTQYFGPGTRLTVL.

This clonotype has more than one count but fewer than ten. The chain couples TRBV27 to TRBJ2-7; 7 bases align to TRBD2. V lost 9 bases, J lost 3 bases, and 17 bases stayed unmatched. CDR3 length: 16 amino acids. Germline values: CDR1 MNHEY, CDR2 SMNVEV (reference sequence). The CDR3, as DNA: TGTGCCAGTATCGGGCCCGGGGAGCGGGGAAACTACGAGCAGTACTTC. Its translation is CASIGPGERGNYEQYF.

This clonotype has at least ten counts. V gene TRBV7-9 combines with J gene TRBJ1-5; D gene unclear. This CDR3 region has 15 residues. Trimming removed 4 bases from V and 3 bases from J, with 13 bases in between. Germline CDR1 reads SEHNR; CDR2 reads FQNEAQ (reference sequence). The CDR3 is CASSSDIDPNQPQHF. The CDR3 DNA sequence: TGTGCCAGCAGCTCAGACATAGACCCCAATCAGCCCCAGCATTTT.

The chain recombines TRBV7-4 with TRBJ2-7, with 7 positions matching TRBD2. The CDR3 loop spans 16 amino acids. The ends lost 1 base at V and 1 base at J; junction bases unmatched: 7. The V gene's germline CDR1 is SGHVT and CDR2 SQSDAQ. The CDR3 region is CASSLEVREASYEQYF. CDR3 nucleotide sequence: TGTGCCAGCAGCTTAGAAGTTCGGGAGGCATCCTACGAGCAGTACTTC.

The chain links TRBV7-8 to TRBJ2-7; D might be TRBD1 (5 bases). This CDR3 has 14 residues. Germline loops: CDR1 SGHVS, CDR2 FQNEAQ. V lost 3 bases to trimming and J lost 2 bases, with 11 bases between them. The DNA for the CDR3 is TGTGCCAGCAGCTTTAGGGGCAAGACCTACGAGCAGTACTTC. Encoded protein: CASSFRGKTYEQYF.

This clonotype was seen many times. The chain recombines TRBV19 with TRBJ2-1, with 14 positions matching TRBD2. The V gene's germline CDR1 is LNHDA and CDR2 SQIVND (reference sequence). The CDR3 extends over 15 amino acids. V lost 5 bases to trimming and J lost 7 bases; unmatched junction nucleotides: 4. The CDR3 here is CASSFGLAGGNEQFF. CDR3 nucleotides: TGTGCCAGTAGTTTCGGACTAGCGGGAGGAAATGAGCAGTTCTTC.

The gene calls are TRBV7-2 and TRBJ2-7, with no clear D. CDR3 length equals 13 residues. V shed 0 bases and J shed 0 bases, with 3 bases lying between them. CDR1 SGHTA and CDR2 FQGNSA come from the germline V gene. CDR3 in amino acids: CASSLADSYEQYF. The CDR3 coding sequence is TGTGCCAGCAGCTTAGCGGACTCCTACGAGCAGTACTTC. The whole variable domain, filled in from reference TRBV7-2 and TRBJ2-7, reads GAGVSQSPSNKVTEKGKDVELRCDPISGHTALYWYRQSLGQGLEFLIYFQGNSAPDKSGLPSDRFSAERTGGSVSTLTIQRTQQEDSAVYLCASSLADSYEQYFGPGTRLTVT.

The chain has TRBV20-1 and TRBJ1-1, with D tentatively TRBD1 (5 bases). V shed 3 bases and J shed 10 bases, with 12 bases lying between them. The CDR3 is 11 residues long. Germline assignment: CDR1 DFQATT and CDR2 SNEGSKA (reference sequence). CDR3 loop: CSARSGGVAFF. The CDR3 DNA reads TGCAGTGCTAGGAGCGGGGGAGTAGCTTTCTTT.